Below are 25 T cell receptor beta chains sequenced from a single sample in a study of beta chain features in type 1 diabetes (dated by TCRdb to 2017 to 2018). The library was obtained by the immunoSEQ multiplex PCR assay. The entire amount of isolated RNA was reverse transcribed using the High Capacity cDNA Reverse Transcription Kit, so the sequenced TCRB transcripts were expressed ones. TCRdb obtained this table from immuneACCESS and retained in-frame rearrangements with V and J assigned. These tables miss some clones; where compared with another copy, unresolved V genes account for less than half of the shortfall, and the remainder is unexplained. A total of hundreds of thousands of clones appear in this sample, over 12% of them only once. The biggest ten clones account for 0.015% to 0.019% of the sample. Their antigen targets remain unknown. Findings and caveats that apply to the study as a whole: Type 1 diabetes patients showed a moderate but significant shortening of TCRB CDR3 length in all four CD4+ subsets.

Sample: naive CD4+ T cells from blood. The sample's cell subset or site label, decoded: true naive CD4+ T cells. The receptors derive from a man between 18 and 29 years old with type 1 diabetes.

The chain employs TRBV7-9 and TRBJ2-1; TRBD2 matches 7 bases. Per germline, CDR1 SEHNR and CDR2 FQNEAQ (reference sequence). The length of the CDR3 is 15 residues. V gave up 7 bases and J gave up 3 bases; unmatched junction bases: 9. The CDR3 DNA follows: TGTGCCAGCACCCAAAGCGGGACGCTCTACAATGAGCAGTTCTTC. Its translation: CASTQSGTLYNEQFF.

CDR3 sequence reads: CASSGGLGNSPLHF. The CDR3 DNA is TGCGCCAGCAGCGGGGGGTTAGGAAATTCACCCCTCCACTTT. V is TRBV5-1 and J is TRBJ1-6; possible D gene TRBD1, 5 bases. Germline V gene sequence: CDR1 SGHRS, CDR2 YFSETQ. V was shortened by 4 bases and J by 7 bases, with 12 bases between the two germline ends. The CDR3 is made up of 14 amino acids.

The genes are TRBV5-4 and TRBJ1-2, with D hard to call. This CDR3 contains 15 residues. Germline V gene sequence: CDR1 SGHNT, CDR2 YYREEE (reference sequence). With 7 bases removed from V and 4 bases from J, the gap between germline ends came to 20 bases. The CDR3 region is CASGHAPDGVYGYTF. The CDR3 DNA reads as TGTGCCAGCGGCCATGCACCAGACGGAGTCTATGGCTACACCTTC.

The CDR3 here is CASSRTGIFGETQYF. Written as DNA, the CDR3 is TGCGCCAGCAGCAGGACAGGGATCTTTGGGGAGACCCAGTACTTC. The rearrangement joins TRBV5-1 to TRBJ2-5; 8 nucleotides align to TRBD1. The CDR3 is 15 amino acids. Trimming cost V 4 bases and J 5 bases; bases outside gene matches: 10. Germline lookup yields CDR1 SGHRS and CDR2 YFSETQ.

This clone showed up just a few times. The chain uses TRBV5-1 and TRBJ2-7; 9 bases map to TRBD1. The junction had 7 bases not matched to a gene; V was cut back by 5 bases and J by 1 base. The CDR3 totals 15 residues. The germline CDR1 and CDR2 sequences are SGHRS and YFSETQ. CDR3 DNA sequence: TGCGCCAGCAGTCCTCGAGGGACAGGGTCCTACGAGCAGTACTTC. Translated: CASSPRGTGSYEQYF. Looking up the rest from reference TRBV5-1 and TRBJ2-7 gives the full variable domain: KAGVTQTPRYLIKTRGQQVTLSCSPISGHRSVSWYQQTPGQGLQFLFEYFSETQRNKGNFPGRFSGRQFSNSRSEMNVSTLELGDSALYLCASSPRGTGSYEQYFGPGTRLTVT.

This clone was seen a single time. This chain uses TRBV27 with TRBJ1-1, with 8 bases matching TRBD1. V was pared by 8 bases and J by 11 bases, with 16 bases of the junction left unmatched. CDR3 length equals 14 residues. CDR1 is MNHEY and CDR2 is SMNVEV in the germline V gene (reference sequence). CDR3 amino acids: CASGHTAGGSGAFF. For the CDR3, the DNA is TGTGCCAGCGGTCATACGGCAGGGGGCAGCGGGGCTTTCTTT.

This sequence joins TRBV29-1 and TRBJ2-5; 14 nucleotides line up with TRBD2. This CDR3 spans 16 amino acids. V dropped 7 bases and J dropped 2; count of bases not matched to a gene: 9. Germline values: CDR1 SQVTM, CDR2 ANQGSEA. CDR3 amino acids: CSGRLAGGRRQETQYF. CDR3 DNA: TGCAGCGGCCGACTAGCGGGGGGGCGGAGACAAGAGACCCAGTACTTC.

CDR3 in amino acids: CASSLVSGGDQPQHF. The CDR3 nucleotides are TGTGCCAGCAGCTTAGTGTCAGGGGGAGATCAGCCCCAGCATTTT. This rearrangement joins TRBV7-2 to TRBJ1-5; 7 bases are a match to TRBD1. V gave up 1 base and J gave up 5 bases; unmatched junction bases: 5. This CDR3 has 15 residues. Germline V lookup: CDR1 SGHTA, CDR2 FQGNSA.

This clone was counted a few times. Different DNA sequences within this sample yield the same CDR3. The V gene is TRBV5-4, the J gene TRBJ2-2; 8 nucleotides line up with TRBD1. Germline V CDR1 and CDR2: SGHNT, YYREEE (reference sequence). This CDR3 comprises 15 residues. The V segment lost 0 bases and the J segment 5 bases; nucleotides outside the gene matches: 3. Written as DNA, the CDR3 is TGTGCCAGCAGCTTGGGGCAGGGGGCGACCGGGGAGCTGTTTTTT. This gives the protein CASSLGQGATGELFF.

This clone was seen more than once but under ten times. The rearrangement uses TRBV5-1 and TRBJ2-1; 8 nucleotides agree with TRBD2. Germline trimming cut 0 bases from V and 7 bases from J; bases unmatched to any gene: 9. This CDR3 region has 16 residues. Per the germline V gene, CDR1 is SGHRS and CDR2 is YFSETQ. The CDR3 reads CASSLGVGGAQNEQFF. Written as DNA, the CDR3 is TGCGCCAGCAGCTTGGGTGTCGGGGGGGCCCAAAATGAGCAGTTCTTC.

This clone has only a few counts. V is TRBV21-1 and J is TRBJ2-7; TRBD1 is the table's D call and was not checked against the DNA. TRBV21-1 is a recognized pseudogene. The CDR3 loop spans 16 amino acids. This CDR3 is CASSKRRQGTVYEQYF. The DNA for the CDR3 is TGTGCCAGCAGCAAGCGTAGACAGGGGACGGTCTACGAGCAGTACTTC.

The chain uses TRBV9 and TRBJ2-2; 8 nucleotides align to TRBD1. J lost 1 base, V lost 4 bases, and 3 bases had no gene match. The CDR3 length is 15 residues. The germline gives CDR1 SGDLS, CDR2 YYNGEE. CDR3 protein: CASSSGQGNTGELFF. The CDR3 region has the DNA TGTGCCAGCAGCTCCGGACAGGGGAACACCGGGGAGCTGTTTTTT. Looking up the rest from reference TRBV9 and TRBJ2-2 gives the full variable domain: DSGVTQTPKHLITATGQRVTLRCSPRSGDLSVYWYQQSLDQGLQFLIQYYNGEERAKGNILERFSAQQFPDLHSELNLSSLELGDSALYFCASSSGQGNTGELFFGEGSRLTVL.

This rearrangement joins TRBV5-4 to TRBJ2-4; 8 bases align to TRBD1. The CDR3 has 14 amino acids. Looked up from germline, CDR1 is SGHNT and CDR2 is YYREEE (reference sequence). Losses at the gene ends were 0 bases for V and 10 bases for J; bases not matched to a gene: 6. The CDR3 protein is CASSLAGQGRIQYF. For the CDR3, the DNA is TGTGCCAGCAGCTTGGCCGGACAGGGACGGATTCAGTACTTC. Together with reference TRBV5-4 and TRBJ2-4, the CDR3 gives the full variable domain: ETGVTQSPTHLIKTRGQQVTLRCSSQSGHNTVSWYQQALGQGPQFIFQYYREEENGRGNFPPRFSGLQFPNYSSELNVNALELDDSALYLCASSLAGQGRIQYFGAGTRLSVL.

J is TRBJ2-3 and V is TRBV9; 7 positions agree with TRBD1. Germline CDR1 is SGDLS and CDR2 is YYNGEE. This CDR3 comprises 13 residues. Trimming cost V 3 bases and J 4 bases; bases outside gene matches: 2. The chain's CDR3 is CASSGQGSDTQYF. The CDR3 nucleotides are TGTGCCAGCAGCGGACAGGGATCAGATACGCAGTATTTT.

In nucleotides, the CDR3 is TGTGCCACCAGCAGACTACACGGAGACTATGGCTACACCTTC. This sequence encodes CATSRLHGDYGYTF. This chain connects TRBV15 to TRBJ1-2, with D unresolved. The germline gives CDR1 LNHNV, CDR2 YYDKDF (reference sequence). CDR3 size: 14 residues. Trimming stripped 2 bases from V and 3 bases from J, with 10 bases between.

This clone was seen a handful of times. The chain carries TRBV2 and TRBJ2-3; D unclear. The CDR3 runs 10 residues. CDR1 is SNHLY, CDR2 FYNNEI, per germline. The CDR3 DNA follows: TGTGGCACAGCTATCGATACGCAGTATTTT. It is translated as CGTAIDTQYF.

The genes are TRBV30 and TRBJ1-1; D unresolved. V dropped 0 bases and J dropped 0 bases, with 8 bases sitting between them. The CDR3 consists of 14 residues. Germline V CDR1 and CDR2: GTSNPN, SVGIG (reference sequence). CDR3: CAWSVVNMNTEAFF. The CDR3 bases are TGTGCCTGGAGTGTGGTAAACATGAACACTGAAGCTTTCTTT.

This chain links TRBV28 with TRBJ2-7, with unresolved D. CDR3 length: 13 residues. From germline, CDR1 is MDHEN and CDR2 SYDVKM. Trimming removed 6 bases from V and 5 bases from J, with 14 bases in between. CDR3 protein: CASSEHGSDEQYF. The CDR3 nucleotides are TGTGCCAGCAGCGAACACGGGTCCGACGAGCAGTACTTC. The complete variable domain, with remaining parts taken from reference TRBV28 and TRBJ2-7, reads DVKVTQSSRYLVKRTGEKVFLECVQDMDHENMFWYRQDPGLGLRLIYFSYDVKMKEKGDIPEGYSVSREKKERFSLILESASTNQTSMYLCASSEHGSDEQYFGPGTRLTVT.

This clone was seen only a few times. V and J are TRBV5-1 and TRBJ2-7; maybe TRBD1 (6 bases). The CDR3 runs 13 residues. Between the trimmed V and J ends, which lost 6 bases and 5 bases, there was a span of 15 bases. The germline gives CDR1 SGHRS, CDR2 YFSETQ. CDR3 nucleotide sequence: TGCGCCAGCAACCGGGGCAGGGGCGACGAGCAGTACTTC. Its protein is CASNRGRGDEQYF.

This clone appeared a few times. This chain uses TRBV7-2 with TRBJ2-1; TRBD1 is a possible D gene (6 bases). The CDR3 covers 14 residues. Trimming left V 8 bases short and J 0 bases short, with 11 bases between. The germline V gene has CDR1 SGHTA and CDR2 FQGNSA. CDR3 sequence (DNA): TGTGCCAGCCATGGGACAAACTCCTACAATGAGCAGTTCTTC. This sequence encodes CASHGTNSYNEQFF.

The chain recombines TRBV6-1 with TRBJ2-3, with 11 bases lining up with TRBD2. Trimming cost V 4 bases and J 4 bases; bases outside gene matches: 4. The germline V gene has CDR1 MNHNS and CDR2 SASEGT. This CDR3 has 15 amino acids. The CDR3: CASSVRTSGSDTQYF. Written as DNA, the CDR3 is TGTGCCAGCAGTGTACGGACTAGCGGGTCAGATACGCAGTATTTT.

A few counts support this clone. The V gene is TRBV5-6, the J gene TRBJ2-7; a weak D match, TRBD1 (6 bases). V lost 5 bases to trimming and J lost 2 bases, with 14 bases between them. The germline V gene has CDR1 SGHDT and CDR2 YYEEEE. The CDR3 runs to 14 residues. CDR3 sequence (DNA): TGTGCCAGCAGGCTTACAGGGAGTACCTACGAGCAGTACTTC. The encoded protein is CASRLTGSTYEQYF.

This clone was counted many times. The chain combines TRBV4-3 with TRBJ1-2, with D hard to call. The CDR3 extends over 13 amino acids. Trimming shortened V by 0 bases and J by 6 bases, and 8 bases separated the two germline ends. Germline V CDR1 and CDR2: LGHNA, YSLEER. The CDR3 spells CASSQDRVDGYTF. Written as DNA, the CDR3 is TGCGCCAGCAGCCAAGATCGGGTAGATGGCTACACCTTC.

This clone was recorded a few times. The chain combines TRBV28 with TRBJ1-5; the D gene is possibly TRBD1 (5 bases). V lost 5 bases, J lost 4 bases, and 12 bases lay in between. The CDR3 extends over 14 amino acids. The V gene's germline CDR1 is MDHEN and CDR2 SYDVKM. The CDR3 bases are TGTGCCAGCAGTGTCGGGGGATTTAATCAGCCCCAGCATTTT. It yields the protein CASSVGGFNQPQHF.

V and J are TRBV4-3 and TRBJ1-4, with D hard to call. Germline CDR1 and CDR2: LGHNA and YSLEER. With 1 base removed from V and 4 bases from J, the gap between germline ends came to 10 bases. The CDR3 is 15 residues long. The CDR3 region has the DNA TGCGCCAGCAGCCAAGGAGGAGGGTTTAATGAAAAACTGTTTTTT. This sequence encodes CASSQGGGFNEKLFF.